This T cell receptor beta chain came from a study of post-analysis software for immune sequencing data. Study summary: Disease courses included relapsing-remitting, secondary progressive and progressive-relapsing multiple sclerosis.

A note on this clonotype: As yet, its antigen is unknown. A junction end diverges from the germline sequence, so it may reflect a read error.

Study-level points and caveats: Roughly five TRBV segments were more frequent in patients than controls; TRBV5-6, TRBV5-1 and TRBV20-1 belonged to this group.

CDR1 is MGHRA and CDR2 is YSYEKL in the germline V gene. This CDR3 is built from 12 residues. The TCR beta cDNA libraries contained unique molecular identifiers. TCRdb re-called the PCR reads through MiXCR, storing one row per CDR3 protein. This sample has fewer than 700,000 distinct CDR3 sequences, with roughly 46% found just once. Sequenced: blood. The V call is TRBV4-1, the J call TRBJ1-2; no firm D call. This clonotype was obtained from a girl between 5 and 17 years old with multiple sclerosis. The CDR3 sequence: CASSQGGYDYTF. The CDR3 nucleotides are TGCGCCAGCAGCCAAGGAGGCTATGACTACACCTTC.